The 21 T cell receptor beta chains below come from one sample, sequenced in a study of graft-versus-host responses after intestinal transplantation. What these receptors recognize is not known. Here immunoSEQ multiplex PCR was the method, and the copy in TCRdb shows in-frame clones only, minus some. There are over 100,000 clones in the sample; roughly 84% occur only once, and around 0.96% lies in the top ten. The specimen comprised unstimulated CD4+ T cells sorted from spleen or lymph node cells, sampled before intestinal transplant. The receptors derive from a human donor who received an intestinal transplant.

V and J are TRBV7-3 and TRBJ2-2, with D hard to call. Germline V CDR1 and CDR2: SGHTA, FQGTGA. Trimming cost V 4 bases and J 3 bases, with 3 bases left between them. This CDR3 contains 12 residues. The CDR3: CASSSDTGELFF. The CDR3 DNA follows: TGTGCCAGCAGCTCAGACACCGGGGAGCTGTTTTTT.

This chain links TRBV7-9 with TRBJ1-2, with 8 bases that match TRBD1. The length of the CDR3 is 16 residues. Per germline, CDR1 SEHNR and CDR2 FQNEAQ (reference sequence). Trimming removed 2 bases from V and 3 bases from J; junction bases left unmatched: 8. The CDR3 bases are TGTGCCAGCAGCTTATGGCCGGACAGGGATTACTATGGCTACACCTTC. It encodes CASSLWPDRDYYGYTF.

This clone appeared once. The rearrangement links TRBV5-1 to TRBJ2-3, with 11 bases aligning to TRBD1. After removal of 4 bases from V and 1 base from J, the junction contained 5 bases not matched to a gene. Germline lookup yields CDR1 SGHRS and CDR2 YFSETQ. This CDR3 comprises 16 residues. The CDR3 sequence is CASSLRGQGGTDTQYF. In nucleotides, the CDR3 is TGCGCCAGCAGCCTAAGGGGACAGGGGGGCACAGATACGCAGTATTTT.

The chain carries TRBV7-3 and TRBJ2-5; D possibly uses TRBD1 or TRBD2 (5 bases each). CDR1 and CDR2 from the germline V gene are SGHTA and FQGTGA. V dropped 5 bases and J dropped 3 bases, with 10 bases sitting between them. There are 13 residues in the CDR3. CDR3 bases: TGTGCCAGCAGCCGAGGGGCAGAAGAGACCCAGTACTTC. This encodes CASSRGAEETQYF.

A note on this clone: Other DNA sequences in this specimen translate into the identical CDR3. V and J are TRBV7-3 and TRBJ2-2; weak D call: TRBD1 (6 bases). Germline CDR1 SGHTA, CDR2 FQGTGA. This CDR3 comprises 14 residues. V was pared by 5 bases and J by 1 base, with 8 bases between. CDR3 protein: CASSPTGNTGELFF. CDR3 nucleotides: TGTGCCAGCAGCCCGACAGGGAACACCGGGGAGCTGTTTTTT.

This sequence joins TRBV6-1 and TRBJ2-2, with 9 bases matching TRBD1. After removal of 8 bases from V and 0 bases from J, the junction contained 4 bases not matched to a gene. Germline lookup yields CDR1 MNHNS and CDR2 SASEGT. CDR3 size: 15 residues. The CDR3 DNA is TGTGCCAGCGGAAGACAGGGGGCGAACACCGGGGAGCTGTTTTTT. It translates to CASGRQGANTGELFF.

The V call is TRBV29-1, the J call TRBJ2-3; 12 nucleotides align to TRBD1. Germline assignment: CDR1 SQVTM and CDR2 ANQGSEA. This CDR3 has 16 amino acids. After removal of 0 bases from V and 5 bases from J, the junction contained 6 bases not matched to a gene. Here the CDR3 DNA reads TGCAGCGTTGAAGATCGGGACAGGGGGCGGGTAGATACGCAGTATTTT. Encoded protein: CSVEDRDRGRVDTQYF.

The chain joins TRBV5-4 to TRBJ2-7; TRBD1 aligns across 8 bases. Trimming at V came to 0 bases and at J to 5 bases, leaving 4 bases not matched to a gene. Germline V CDR1 and CDR2: SGHNT, YYREEE (reference sequence). CDR3 length: 14 residues. The chain's CDR3 is CASSLDRGNHEQYF. The DNA of the CDR3 is TGTGCCAGCAGCTTGGACAGGGGGAACCACGAGCAGTACTTC.

This clone was picked up a small number of times. The rearrangement uses TRBV7-9 and TRBJ1-6, with D perhaps TRBD1 (6 bases). In germline, CDR1 is SEHNR, CDR2 FQNEAQ (reference sequence). The V gene lost 5 bases and the J gene lost 5 bases, with 16 bases spanning the gap. This CDR3 has 16 amino acids. The CDR3 DNA reads TGTGCCAGCAGCCTGTACCTGGGGGCCGATAATTCACCCCTCCACTTT. Its translation: CASSLYLGADNSPLHF.

This chain connects TRBV7-6 to TRBJ2-5; 9 bases fit TRBD2. The CDR3 is 17 residues long. The V gene's germline CDR1 is SGHVS and CDR2 FNYEAQ. J was trimmed by 5 bases and V by 2 bases; bases with no gene match: 12. The CDR3 DNA is TGTGCCAGCAGCTTACGGTTAGGGCGGGGGGGCGTCGAGACCCAGTACTTC. Amino acids: CASSLRLGRGGVETQYF.

V usage is TRBV5-4 and J usage is TRBJ2-1; 15 bases map to TRBD2. Germline lookup yields CDR1 SGHNT and CDR2 YYREEE (reference sequence). Trimming at V came to 5 bases and at J to 10 bases, leaving 10 bases not matched to a gene. This CDR3 has 16 amino acids. The DNA for the CDR3 is TGTGCCAGCAGTCCGAAGGGACTAGCGGGGGGCTCAGAGCAGTTCTTC. It specifies CASSPKGLAGGSEQFF.

This clone was seen only once. The genes are TRBV18 and TRBJ2-5; D may be TRBD1 (6 bases). The CDR3 is made up of 14 amino acids. Germline lookup yields CDR1 KGHSH and CDR2 LQKENI. Trimming removed 0 bases from V and 2 bases from J, with 7 bases in between. The CDR3 is CASSPPDSQETQYF. Written as DNA, the CDR3 is TGTGCCAGCTCACCACCGGACAGTCAAGAGACCCAGTACTTC.

This chain links TRBV4-1 with TRBJ2-2; 8 nucleotides agree with TRBD2. The CDR3 loop spans 17 amino acids. With V trimmed by 0 bases and J by 1 base, 4 bases remained unmatched. CDR1 is MGHRA and CDR2 is YSYEKL in the germline V gene. CDR3 region: CASSQEPGLGNTGELFF. CDR3 nucleotide sequence: TGCGCCAGCAGCCAAGAACCGGGACTAGGGAACACCGGGGAGCTGTTTTTT.

The chain recombines TRBV5-1 with TRBJ2-5; TRBD2 aligns across 7 bases. This CDR3 has 15 residues. Germline CDR1 and CDR2: SGHRS and YFSETQ. The V segment lost 4 bases and the J segment 2 bases; nucleotides outside the gene matches: 8. CDR3 DNA: TGCGCCAGCAGCACGTTAGCGGGCTCACAAGAGACCCAGTACTTC. It is translated as CASSTLAGSQETQYF.

The chain recombines TRBV6-1 with TRBJ1-4, with TRBD1 matching 7 bases. The CDR3 covers 14 residues. Trimming cost V 6 bases and J 7 bases; bases outside gene matches: 8. Per the germline V gene, CDR1 is MNHNS and CDR2 is SASEGT. DNA of the CDR3: TGTGCCAGCAGATATACAGGGGTTGGTGAAAAACTGTTTTTT. Protein: CASRYTGVGEKLFF.

This clone has a single count. The chain has TRBV9 and TRBJ2-2, with 11 nucleotides matching TRBD2. The CDR3 has 19 residues. Germline assignment: CDR1 SGDLS and CDR2 YYNGEE. V shed 7 bases and J 4 bases; nucleotides not matched to a gene: 18. The CDR3 nucleotides are TGTGCCAGCGCCGTTAGCGGGGGGGCCAGGTCGTCGGGCACCGGGGAGCTGTTTTTT. Its translation: CASAVSGGARSSGTGELFF. The full variable domain, completed using reference TRBV9 and TRBJ2-2, is DSGVTQTPKHLITATGQRVTLRCSPRSGDLSVYWYQQSLDQGLQFLIQYYNGEERAKGNILERFSAQQFPDLHSELNLSSLELGDSALYFCASAVSGGARSSGTGELFFGEGSRLTVL.

The chain combines TRBV28 with TRBJ2-5, with D perhaps TRBD2 (6 bases). Germline V lookup: CDR1 MDHEN, CDR2 SYDVKM. There are 13 residues in the CDR3. The V end lost 6 bases, the J end lost 11 bases, and 19 bases lay between the germline ends. CDR3 protein: CASSPQELEGQYF. The CDR3 DNA reads as TGTGCCAGCAGCCCCCAGGAGCTGGAGGGGCAGTACTTC. The whole variable domain, filled in from reference TRBV28 and TRBJ2-5, reads DVKVTQSSRYLVKRTGEKVFLECVQDMDHENMFWYRQDPGLGLRLIYFSYDVKMKEKGDIPEGYSVSREKKERFSLILESASTNQTSMYLCASSPQELEGQYFGPGTRLLVL.

The chain has TRBV5-1 and TRBJ2-5, with a possible D match to TRBD1 (5 bases). The CDR3 totals 13 residues. CDR1 SGHRS and CDR2 YFSETQ come from the germline V gene. Trimming stripped 5 bases from V and 4 bases from J, with 12 bases between. CDR3 nucleotides: TGCGCCAGCAGAAGGGGTGAAGGAGAGACCCAGTACTTC. It encodes CASRRGEGETQYF.

The chain uses TRBV4-2 and TRBJ2-1; 10 bases match TRBD2. Germline CDR1 LGHNA, CDR2 YNFKEQ. CDR3 length equals 14 residues. V was clipped by 3 bases and J by 8 bases; unmatched bases: 4. The CDR3 sequence: CASSQPSGGDEQFF. The CDR3 region has the DNA TGTGCCAGCAGCCAGCCTAGCGGGGGTGATGAGCAGTTCTTC.

In its sample, this clone was seen once. The rearrangement joins TRBV6-6 to TRBJ2-1; 10 positions agree with TRBD2. Trimming removed 5 bases from V and 0 bases from J; junction bases left unmatched: 1. Per the germline V gene, CDR1 is MNHNY and CDR2 is SVGAGI (reference sequence). The CDR3 is made up of 15 amino acids. CDR3 residues: CASSPSGSSYNEQFF. The CDR3 nucleotides read TGTGCCAGCAGTCCTAGCGGGAGCTCCTACAATGAGCAGTTCTTC.

The chain joins TRBV14 to TRBJ2-1; possible D gene TRBD1, 5 bases. The germline gives CDR1 SGHDN, CDR2 FVKESK. This CDR3 has 15 residues. The germline V and J ends were trimmed by 2 bases and 2 bases, with 10 bases remaining between them. In nucleotides, the CDR3 is TGTGCCAGCAGCCAAAAGGGGTTCCCCTACAATGAGCAGTTCTTC. Translation: CASSQKGFPYNEQFF.